These T cell receptor beta chains were read from a single sample in a study of blood T cell repertoires in COVID-19. Repertoires were generated with immunoSEQ multiplex PCR, while TCRdb's copy carries only in-frame clones and drops some. This table holds 85,000 to 120,000 clones, around 80% found once. Sequenced sample: peripheral blood. The receptors here all came from a man aged 60 to 69 with active or convalescent COVID-19. CDR3s include the opening cysteine and the closing phenylalanine or tryptophan. The D gene is left open where the match is weak. Size tells how often a clone was seen (once, few, many) or the class of an expanded clone, and some rows leave it out.

CDR3 protein: CASSGTSLSSGDEQFF
CDR3 DNA: TGTGCCAGTAGTGGGACTAGCCTCTCCTCGGGTGATGAGCAGTTCTTC
clone size: -
V gene: TRBV19
J gene: TRBJ2-1
CDR3 length: 16
D gene: TRBD2

CDR3 protein: CASRGLGTQYF
CDR3 DNA: TGTGCCAGCAGGGGCCTCGGGACCCAGTACTTC
clone size: -
V gene: TRBV11-2
J gene: TRBJ2-5
CDR3 length: 11
D gene: -

CDR3 protein: CASSVTGRATDTQYF
CDR3 DNA: TGCGCCAGCAGCGTTACAGGGAGAGCCACAGATACGCAGTATTTT
clone size: -
V gene: TRBV5-1
J gene: TRBJ2-3
CDR3 length: 15
D gene: -

CDR3 protein: CASSPPGSGTEAFF
CDR3 DNA: TGTGCCAGCTCACCCCCAGGTAGCGGCACTGAAGCTTTCTTT
clone size: once
V gene: TRBV18
J gene: TRBJ1-1
CDR3 length: 14
D gene: -

CDR3 protein: CATSRVPRTGEAGELFF
CDR3 DNA: TGTGCCACCAGCAGAGTCCCGCGGACAGGGGAGGCCGGGGAGCTGTTTTTT
clone size: -
V gene: TRBV15
J gene: TRBJ2-2
CDR3 length: 17
D gene: TRBD1

CDR3 protein: CASSLQGFSGANVLTF
CDR3 DNA: TGTGCCAGCAGCCTACAGGGTTTCTCTGGGGCCAACGTCCTGACTTTC
clone size: -
V gene: TRBV9
J gene: TRBJ2-6
CDR3 length: 16
D gene: -

CDR3 protein: CASGTGNTEAFF
CDR3 DNA: TGTGCCAGCGGAACAGGGAACACTGAAGCTTTCTTT
clone size: -
V gene: TRBV27
J gene: TRBJ1-1
CDR3 length: 12
D gene: -

CDR3 protein: CASSYSRPQQFF
CDR3 DNA: TGTGCCAGCAGTTATTCTAGGCCTCAGCAGTTCTTC
clone size: -
V gene: TRBV6-2/TRBV6-3
J gene: TRBJ2-1
CDR3 length: 12
D gene: -

CDR3 protein: CASSPREEQFF
CDR3 DNA: TGTGCCAGCTCACCTCGGGAAGAGCAGTTCTTC
clone size: -
V gene: TRBV18
J gene: TRBJ2-1
CDR3 length: 11
D gene: -

CDR3 protein: CASSKLNEKLFF
CDR3 DNA: TGTGCCAGCAGTAAACTTAATGAAAAACTGTTTTTT
clone size: -
V gene: TRBV27
J gene: TRBJ1-4
CDR3 length: 12
D gene: -

CDR3 protein: CASSLGASWDTEAFF
CDR3 DNA: TGTGCCAGCAGCTTAGGGGCGAGCTGGGACACTGAAGCTTTCTTT
clone size: few
V gene: TRBV7-6
J gene: TRBJ1-1
CDR3 length: 15
D gene: -

CDR3 protein: CASSDRGYLPYGYTF
CDR3 DNA: TGTGCCAGCAGTGATAGAGGGTATTTGCCCTATGGCTACACCTTC
clone size: -
V gene: TRBV6-1
J gene: TRBJ1-2
CDR3 length: 15
D gene: -

CDR3 protein: CASSAGLASLNEQFF
CDR3 DNA: TGTGCCAGCAGCGCGGGACTAGCGTCCCTCAATGAGCAGTTCTTC
clone size: -
V gene: TRBV9
J gene: TRBJ2-1
CDR3 length: 15
D gene: TRBD2

CDR3 protein: CASIPGTTPLAEQYF
CDR3 DNA: TGTGCCAGCATTCCCGGGACTACACCCTTGGCCGAGCAGTACTTC
clone size: -
V gene: TRBV6-5
J gene: TRBJ2-7
CDR3 length: 15
D gene: TRBD2

CDR3 protein: CASSPDSSGANVLTF
CDR3 DNA: TGTGCCAGCAGTCCTGACAGCTCTGGGGCCAACGTCCTGACTTTC
clone size: -
V gene: TRBV28
J gene: TRBJ2-6
CDR3 length: 15
D gene: -

CDR3 protein: CASSSGTRGEAFF
CDR3 DNA: TGTGCCAGCAGCTCCGGGACAAGGGGTGAAGCTTTCTTT
clone size: -
V gene: TRBV11-2
J gene: TRBJ1-1
CDR3 length: 13
D gene: -

CDR3 protein: CASSSRGTFNYGYTF
CDR3 DNA: TGTGCCAGCAGTTCGCGCGGGACGTTTAACTATGGCTACACCTTC
clone size: -
V gene: TRBV27
J gene: TRBJ1-2
CDR3 length: 15
D gene: -

CDR3 protein: CSVAGAGQYTSNYGYTF
CDR3 DNA: TGCAGCGTTGCCGGGGCGGGACAGTATACCTCTAACTATGGCTACACCTTC
clone size: -
V gene: TRBV29-1
J gene: TRBJ1-2
CDR3 length: 17
D gene: TRBD1

CDR3 protein: CASSYKQNQPQHF
CDR3 DNA: TGTGCCAGCAGTTACAAACAGAATCAGCCCCAGCATTTT
clone size: -
V gene: TRBV27
J gene: TRBJ1-5
CDR3 length: 13
D gene: -

CDR3 protein: CASNAGLGYQETQYF
CDR3 DNA: TGTGCCAGCAACGCGGGACTAGGGTACCAAGAGACCCAGTACTTC
clone size: -
V gene: TRBV2
J gene: TRBJ2-5
CDR3 length: 15
D gene: TRBD2

CDR3 protein: CASSLPETQYF
CDR3 DNA: TGTGCCAGCAGCCTCCCGGAGACCCAGTACTTC
clone size: -
V gene: TRBV6-2/TRBV6-3
J gene: TRBJ2-5
CDR3 length: 11
D gene: -

CDR3 protein: CASTLPGVSYEQYF
CDR3 DNA: TGTGCCAGCACCCTCCCGGGGGTTTCCTACGAGCAGTACTTC
clone size: -
V gene: TRBV11-2
J gene: TRBJ2-7
CDR3 length: 14
D gene: -

CDR3 protein: CASSVDSRTISEQFF
CDR3 DNA: TGTGCCAGCAGCGTAGACTCTAGGACTATTAGTGAGCAGTTCTTC
clone size: once
V gene: TRBV9
J gene: TRBJ2-1
CDR3 length: 15
D gene: -

CDR3 protein: CASSSRDYTYNEQFF
CDR3 DNA: TGCGCCAGCAGCAGCCGGGACTATACTTACAATGAGCAGTTCTTC
clone size: -
V gene: TRBV5-1
J gene: TRBJ2-1
CDR3 length: 15
D gene: TRBD2

CDR3 protein: CASSFLDRDTQYF
CDR3 DNA: TGCGCCAGCAGCTTCCTGGACAGAGATACGCAGTATTTT
clone size: -
V gene: TRBV5-1
J gene: TRBJ2-3
CDR3 length: 13
D gene: -

CDR3 protein: CASSLVAGEFYEQYF
CDR3 DNA: TGTGCCAGCAGCTTAGTAGCGGGAGAGTTCTACGAGCAGTACTTC
clone size: few
V gene: TRBV7-9
J gene: TRBJ2-7
CDR3 length: 15
D gene: TRBD2

CDR3 protein: CASSPGNSNQPQHF
CDR3 DNA: TGTGCCAGCAGCCCAGGTAATAGCAATCAGCCCCAGCATTTT
clone size: -
V gene: TRBV9
J gene: TRBJ1-5
CDR3 length: 14
D gene: -

CDR3 protein: CASSLPGMNTEAFF
CDR3 DNA: TGTGCCAGCAGCTTACCCGGGATGAACACTGAAGCTTTCTTT
clone size: -
V gene: TRBV14
J gene: TRBJ1-1
CDR3 length: 14
D gene: -

CDR3 protein: CASSTGSDNSPLHF
CDR3 DNA: TGTGCCAGCAGTACCGGGAGTGATAATTCACCCCTCCACTTT
clone size: few
V gene: TRBV28
J gene: TRBJ1-6
CDR3 length: 14
D gene: -

CDR3 protein: CASSLNSGYEQYF
CDR3 DNA: TGTGCCAGCAGCTTGAATAGCGGCTACGAGCAGTACTTC
clone size: -
V gene: TRBV7-9
J gene: TRBJ2-7
CDR3 length: 13
D gene: -

CDR3 protein: CASSSGTEHTEAFF
CDR3 DNA: TGCGCCAGCAGCTCTGGGACAGAGCACACTGAAGCTTTCTTT
clone size: -
V gene: TRBV5-1
J gene: TRBJ1-1
CDR3 length: 14
D gene: TRBD1

CDR3 protein: CASSQDRTSSYEQYF
CDR3 DNA: TGTGCCAGCAGCCAAGATCGGACTTCCAGCTACGAGCAGTACTTC
clone size: -
V gene: TRBV4-2
J gene: TRBJ2-7
CDR3 length: 15
D gene: -

CDR3 protein: CASSRSGIYSYEQYF
CDR3 DNA: TGCGCCAGCAGCCGGAGCGGGATTTACTCCTACGAGCAGTACTTC
clone size: few
V gene: TRBV4-1
J gene: TRBJ2-7
CDR3 length: 15
D gene: TRBD2

CDR3 protein: CASSLSGQPQHF
CDR3 DNA: TGTGCCAGCAGTTTATCGGGACAGCCCCAGCATTTT
clone size: -
V gene: TRBV28
J gene: TRBJ1-5
CDR3 length: 12
D gene: -